These T cell receptor beta chains were read from a single sample in a study of cytomegalovirus exposure and HLA in healthy donors. Libraries were prepared by immunoSEQ multiplex PCR; TCRdb keeps only in-frame clonotypes and omits some of them. The profile shows about 180,000 clones, more than 75% of them singletons. The source material was PBMCs. All receptors derive from a woman younger than 45 in good health and CMV-seronegative. Each CDR3 is given with its conserved first and last residue. Each record gives: V gene, D gene, J gene, CDR3 DNA, CDR3 protein. A D gene is named only where the DNA matches it firmly.

v_call: TRBV5-5; d_call: TRBD1; j_call: TRBJ1-6; cdr3_nt: TGTGCCAGCGAACTCTCAACAGGGGCTTTCTCCTATAATTCACCCCTCCACTTT; cdr3_aa: CASELSTGAFSYNSPLHF
v_call: TRBV27; d_call: NA; j_call: TRBJ1-5; cdr3_nt: TGTGCCAGCAGTTTACAAGGGGGCAATCAGCCCCAGCATTTT; cdr3_aa: CASSLQGGNQPQHF
v_call: TRBV29-1; d_call: NA; j_call: TRBJ1-3; cdr3_nt: TGCAGCGTTGCGACAGGCACAAGAAACACCATATATTTT; cdr3_aa: CSVATGTRNTIYF
v_call: TRBV7-8; d_call: TRBD2; j_call: TRBJ2-5; cdr3_nt: TGTGCCAGCAGCTTCCGGCGGGGGTCTACAGAGACCCAGTACTTC; cdr3_aa: CASSFRRGSTETQYF
v_call: TRBV27; d_call: TRBD1; j_call: TRBJ1-6; cdr3_nt: TGTGCCAGCAGCCTGACAGGGGCCCGTGGGTCACCCCTCCACTTT; cdr3_aa: CASSLTGARGSPLHF
v_call: TRBV6-5; d_call: TRBD2; j_call: TRBJ2-5; cdr3_nt: TGTGCCAGCAGCCGTACTAGGGGAGGGGAGACCCAGTACTTC; cdr3_aa: CASSRTRGGETQYF
v_call: TRBV9; d_call: TRBD2; j_call: TRBJ2-1; cdr3_nt: TGTGCCAGCAGCGTAGGTGCGGGGGGGCAGTTTGAGCAGTTCTTC; cdr3_aa: CASSVGAGGQFEQFF
v_call: TRBV6-4; d_call: NA; j_call: TRBJ2-7; cdr3_nt: TGTGCCAGCAGTGACTCCTATAACCCCTACGAGCAGTACTTC; cdr3_aa: CASSDSYNPYEQYF
v_call: TRBV7-6; d_call: TRBD2; j_call: TRBJ2-5; cdr3_nt: TGTGCCAGCAGCCCTATTGGCGGGGGGAGCCAAGAGACCCAGTACTTC; cdr3_aa: CASSPIGGGSQETQYF
v_call: TRBV4-1; d_call: NA; j_call: TRBJ2-7; cdr3_nt: TGCGCCAGCAGCCAAGATTGGGGGGGCGGTCGGCCCGAGCAGTACTTC; cdr3_aa: CASSQDWGGGRPEQYF
v_call: TRBV9; d_call: TRBD1; j_call: TRBJ2-7; cdr3_nt: TGTGCCAGCAGCGTAGCAGGGATCCGACAGGGTTTGTCCTTC; cdr3_aa: CASSVAGIRQGLSF
v_call: TRBV5-1; d_call: TRBD1; j_call: TRBJ2-1; cdr3_nt: TGCGCCAGCAGCTACGACAGGGACGTCTACAATGAGCAGTTCTTC; cdr3_aa: CASSYDRDVYNEQFF
v_call: TRBV18; d_call: TRBD1; j_call: TRBJ1-3; cdr3_nt: TGTGCCAGCTCACCACGGGACAGGGTGGCTGGAAACACCATATATTTT; cdr3_aa: CASSPRDRVAGNTIYF
v_call: TRBV5-4; d_call: TRBD1; j_call: TRBJ1-2; cdr3_nt: TGTGCCAGCAGCCCACACTCGGACAGGGGTCACCGTGGCTACACCTTC; cdr3_aa: CASSPHSDRGHRGYTF
v_call: TRBV4-3; d_call: TRBD1; j_call: TRBJ1-2; cdr3_nt: TGCGCCAGCAGCCAAGATCAACGGACAGGGAGTGGCTACACCTTC; cdr3_aa: CASSQDQRTGSGYTF
v_call: TRBV5-1; d_call: TRBD1; j_call: TRBJ2-7; cdr3_nt: TGCGCCAGCAGCTTGGGACAGGGGGGCTACGAGCAGTACTTC; cdr3_aa: CASSLGQGGYEQYF
v_call: TRBV30; d_call: NA; j_call: TRBJ2-7; cdr3_nt: TGTGCCTGGAGTCGAAAAGGGGACTCCTACGAGCAGTACTTC; cdr3_aa: CAWSRKGDSYEQYF
v_call: TRBV5-4; d_call: TRBD1; j_call: TRBJ1-1; cdr3_nt: TGTGCCAGCAGCCCGGACAGGGCCTCTGAAGCTTTCTTT; cdr3_aa: CASSPDRASEAFF
v_call: TRBV11-2; d_call: NA; j_call: TRBJ1-1; cdr3_nt: TGTGCCAGCAGCCCCACAGGTACCGGGAACACTGAAGCTTTCTTT; cdr3_aa: CASSPTGTGNTEAFF
v_call: TRBV7-2; d_call: NA; j_call: TRBJ2-2; cdr3_nt: TGTGCCAGCAGCCCCCGGCGGCGATCTCACACCGGGGAGCTGTTTTTT; cdr3_aa: CASSPRRRSHTGELFF
v_call: TRBV15; d_call: TRBD1; j_call: TRBJ1-4; cdr3_nt: TGTGCCACCAGCAGAGATCCGCCCGCCCTTGACAGGGAGAATGAAAAACTGTTTTTT; cdr3_aa: CATSRDPPALDRENEKLFF
v_call: TRBV6-5; d_call: NA; j_call: TRBJ1-2; cdr3_nt: TGTGCCAGCACCAGGGATACTAACTATGGCTACACCTTC; cdr3_aa: CASTRDTNYGYTF
v_call: TRBV7-9; d_call: TRBD1; j_call: TRBJ2-7; cdr3_nt: TGTGCCAGCAGCTCAACAGGGGCTAGTACCCCCCCGTACTTC; cdr3_aa: CASSSTGASTPPYF
v_call: TRBV5-6; d_call: TRBD2; j_call: TRBJ2-5; cdr3_nt: TGTGCCAGCAGCCGAGGACTAGCGGGGGCCCCGTACCAAGAGACCCAGTACTTC; cdr3_aa: CASSRGLAGAPYQETQYF
v_call: TRBV27; d_call: NA; j_call: TRBJ2-1; cdr3_nt: TGTGCCAGCAGCCGAGGACAGTTGAATGAGCAGTTCTTC; cdr3_aa: CASSRGQLNEQFF